This is a list of T cell receptor beta chains from one sample in a study of PD-1 blockade in classical Hodgkin lymphoma. Sequencing was performed with immunoSEQ multiplex PCR; in TCRdb, only in-frame clones are kept and a portion is missing. The table records around 26,000 clones, 81% of them present only once. This material consisted of peripheral blood mononuclear cells (PBMCs), taken before the second cycle of nivolumab. The receptors were sampled from a human donor with classical Hodgkin lymphoma. The CDR3 runs from the conserved cysteine through the conserved F or W. A D gene is named only where the DNA matches it firmly. The size of a clone is reported for some rows only, either as once, few or many, or as a class for expanded clones.

NA	TRBV4-2	NA	TRBJ1-4	TGTGCCAGCAGCCAAGATTGGGGGGCAACTAATGAAAAACTGTTTTTT	CASSQDWGATNEKLFF
NA	TRBV11-3	TRBD2	TRBJ2-1	TGTGCCAGCAGCTTAGGCCCGGGAGGGAGCTCCTACAATGAGCAGTTCTTC	CASSLGPGGSSYNEQFF
few	TRBV21-1	NA	TRBJ1-2	TGTGCCAGCAGCAAAGAAGAGCCAGGCTATGGCTACACCTTC	CASSKEEPGYGYTF
NA	TRBV12-5	NA	TRBJ2-1	TGTGCTAGTGGTTTGGATCGGTTCCGGGCCCTAACGAACACCTACAATGAGCAGTTCTTC	CASGLDRFRALTNTYNEQFF
NA	TRBV18	NA	TRBJ2-3	TGTGCCAGCTCACCGTCAGTTACAGATACGCAGTATTTT	CASSPSVTDTQYF
NA	TRBV6-5	NA	TRBJ1-4	TGTGCCAGCAGTTACTCACCTACGGACCTTCAACTGTTTTTT	CASSYSPTDLQLFF
NA	TRBV19	TRBD1	TRBJ2-7	TGTGCCAGTAGTGTACGACAGGGACAGGGCGAGCAGTACTTC	CASSVRQGQGEQYF
NA	TRBV7-9	NA	TRBJ1-5	TGTGCCAGCAGCGTAGCAGGGATTGGAAATCAGCCCCAGCATTTT	CASSVAGIGNQPQHF
NA	TRBV15	TRBD2	TRBJ2-7	TGTGCCACCAGCAGAGAAACTAGCGGGGAGCAGTACTTC	CATSRETSGEQYF
NA	TRBV28	NA	TRBJ2-2	TGTGCCAGCAGCAGAAGGCTCACCGGGGAGCTGTTTTTT	CASSRRLTGELFF
NA	TRBV27	NA	TRBJ1-1	TGTGCCACCCGAAGGGGCGGTATGAACACTGAAGCTTTCTTT	CATRRGGMNTEAFF
NA	TRBV29-1	NA	TRBJ1-1	TGCAGCGTTATTCGCGGTGGAAGGAGGGAAAACACTGAAGCTTTCTTT	CSVIRGGRRENTEAFF
NA	TRBV10-3	NA	TRBJ2-7	TGTGGCTCCCGGAAGGGCCCGATGCGCGAGCAGTACTTC	CGSRKGPMREQYF
NA	TRBV28	TRBD2	TRBJ2-1	TGTGCCAGCAGTTTCGCGGGACTAGCGGACCGCAACTCCTACAATGAGCAGTTCTTC	CASSFAGLADRNSYNEQFF
NA	TRBV29-1	TRBD2	TRBJ2-3	TGCAGCGTTGACCGGGGGGGCGGCACAGATACGCAGTATTTT	CSVDRGGGTDTQYF
NA	TRBV28	NA	TRBJ2-7	TGTGCCAGCAGTTTTCCCGTGGCTAGTCGATCCTACGAGCAGTACTTC	CASSFPVASRSYEQYF
NA	TRBV30	NA	TRBJ1-2	TGTGCCTGGAGTGTACAGGCAGGGTTATCAGACTATGGCTACACCTTC	CAWSVQAGLSDYGYTF
NA	TRBV29-1	NA	TRBJ1-4	TGCAGCGTTGAAGTATATGAAAAACTGTTTTTT	CSVEVYEKLFF
NA	TRBV11-1	NA	TRBJ1-2	TGTGCCAGCAGCTTAGGATACTATGGCTACACCTTC	CASSLGYYGYTF
NA	TRBV7-7	TRBD1	TRBJ2-3	TGTGCTAGCAGTCCCTCCGGGACAGGGGTGAGGTATTTT	CASSPSGTGVRYF
NA	TRBV28	TRBD1	TRBJ2-2	TGTGCCAGCAGCCTCGACAGGGATAACACCGGGGAGCTGTTTTTT	CASSLDRDNTGELFF
few	TRBV2	NA	TRBJ2-7	TGTGCCAGCAGTGAAGCGCTTCGGCGGAGGGCCTCCTACGAGCAGTACTTC	CASSEALRRRASYEQYF
NA	TRBV7-3	NA	TRBJ2-1	TGTGCCAGCAGCCTAAAAGGGAGGACCATTAGCTCCTACAATGAGCAGTTCTTC	CASSLKGRTISSYNEQFF
once	TRBV11-2	NA	TRBJ2-5	TGTGCCAGCAGCCTAGAGAGGGGGACGCCCCAAGAGACCCAGTACTTC	CASSLERGTPQETQYF
few	TRBV4-1	TRBD1	TRBJ1-5	TGCGCCAGCAGCCAACCTCGGACAGGAGGCTATGTCCAGCCCCAGCATTTT	CASSQPRTGGYVQPQHF
NA	TRBV5-6	TRBD2	TRBJ2-5	TGTGCCAGCAGCTTGATGGCTAGCGGGCGGGGAGAGACCCAGTACTTC	CASSLMASGRGETQYF
NA	TRBV2	TRBD2	TRBJ2-5	TGTGCCAGCAGAGAGAAGCGGGATTCAGGAATTCGGCGGTCCAATCATAAAGAGACCCAGTACTTC	CASREKRDSGIRRSNHKETQYF
NA	TRBV6-5	NA	TRBJ2-1	TGTGCCAGCAGTCGGGCCCTGGGCTACAATGAGCAGTTCTTC	CASSRALGYNEQFF
NA	TRBV2	TRBD2	TRBJ2-1	TGTGCCAGCAGGGCGGGGGTGTTTAGTGAGCAGTTCTTC	CASRAGVFSEQFF
NA	TRBV5-6	TRBD2	TRBJ2-5	TGTGCCAGCAGCGGGCCCGCTAGCGGTGAAGAGACCCAGTACTTC	CASSGPASGEETQYF
NA	TRBV6-6	NA	TRBJ1-3	TGTGCCAGCAGTTACGGGGGGGAAAGTGTAAACACCATATATTTT	CASSYGGESVNTIYF